These 25 T cell receptor beta chains were sequenced from one sample in a study of PD-1 blockade in classical Hodgkin lymphoma. Time point noted: cycle 4 day 1 (C4D1), after more than 5 weeks of nivolumab. Each patient relapsed following autologous stem cell transplantation, and prior brentuximab vedotin exposure differed. Clones were read by immunoSEQ multiplex PCR, and TCRdb kept only the in-frame ones, dropping some. Counted here are almost 7,000 clones, approximately 86% occurring once; the ten biggest clones make up roughly 40%. Sequencing was performed on peripheral blood mononuclear cells (PBMCs), taken before the fourth cycle of nivolumab. The receptor source for this set is a human donor with classical Hodgkin lymphoma.

The chain is built from TRBV9 and TRBJ1-1, with D hard to call. CDR3 length: 13 residues. Trimming stripped 3 bases from V and 0 bases from J, with 6 bases between. In germline, CDR1 is SGDLS, CDR2 YYNGEE. The CDR3 sequence: CASSGFMNTEAFF. DNA for the CDR3: TGTGCCAGCAGCGGTTTTATGAACACTGAAGCTTTCTTT.

By share, this clone ranks as large. The rearrangement joins TRBV5-4 to TRBJ1-1; tentative D call: TRBD1 (5 bases). CDR3 length: 16 residues. Germline V gene data show CDR1 as SGHNT and CDR2 as YYREEE (reference sequence). The ends were cut back, 6 bases at V and 1 base at J, with 19 bases in the middle. CDR3 coding DNA: TGTGCCAGCATCCTCGCCCGGGGCGGGGCGAACACTGAAGCTTTCTTT. It specifies CASILARGGANTEAFF.

The chain recombines TRBV2 with TRBJ2-2; 7 nucleotides agree with TRBD2. The CDR3 extends over 15 amino acids. The V gene's germline CDR1 is SNHLY and CDR2 FYNNEI. J was trimmed by 0 bases and V by 8 bases; bases with no gene match: 6. CDR3 amino acids: CASQRLAANTGELFF. The CDR3 nucleotides read TGTGCCAGCCAGAGGCTAGCGGCGAACACCGGGGAGCTGTTTTTT. Full variable domain (missing parts from reference TRBV2 and TRBJ2-2): EPEVTQTPSHQVTQMGQEVILRCVPISNHLYFYWYRQILGQKVEFLVSFYNNEISEKSEIFDDQFSVERPDGSNFTLKIRSTKLEDSAMYFCASQRLAANTGELFFGEGSRLTVL.

The J gene is TRBJ1-1, the V gene TRBV5-4, with a weak D call TRBD1 (6 bases). CDR3 size: 16 residues. The V end was cut by 0 bases, the J end by 1 base, with 13 bases between. The germline CDR1 and CDR2 sequences are SGHNT and YYREEE (reference sequence). CDR3 nucleotides: TGTGCCAGCAGCTTGGCCTCCACAGGGACGAACACTGAAGCTTTCTTT. It translates to CASSLASTGTNTEAFF.

J is TRBJ2-1 and V is TRBV5-1, with 10 bases fitting TRBD2. The junction had 17 bases not matched to a gene; V was cut back by 4 bases and J by 7 bases. There are 18 residues in the CDR3. From germline, CDR1 is SGHRS and CDR2 YFSETQ. The CDR3 coding sequence is TGCGCCAGCAGCCTGGCCCTGGGCGTACTAGCGGGGTCTAATGAGCAGTTCTTC. As protein: CASSLALGVLAGSNEQFF. Supplemented by reference TRBV5-1 and TRBJ2-1, the full variable domain reads KAGVTQTPRYLIKTRGQQVTLSCSPISGHRSVSWYQQTPGQGLQFLFEYFSETQRNKGNFPGRFSGRQFSNSRSEMNVSTLELGDSALYLCASSLALGVLAGSNEQFFGPGTRLTVL.

The chain joins TRBV5-1 to TRBJ2-7; 14 nucleotides match TRBD2. This CDR3 comprises 15 residues. From germline, CDR1 is SGHRS and CDR2 YFSETQ. V shed 0 bases and J 5 bases; nucleotides not matched to a gene: 1. For the CDR3, the DNA is TGCGCCAGCAGCTTGGCGGGACTAGCGGGAGACGAGCAGTACGTC. This encodes CASSLAGLAGDEQYV.

This chain joins TRBV6-7 and TRBJ1-5; D gene ambiguous. TRBV6-7 is given ORF status, its function remaining uncertain. V shed 11 bases and J shed 2 bases, with 10 bases lying between them. This CDR3 has 12 residues. This CDR3 is CAPPGGNQPQHF. As DNA, the CDR3 is TGTGCCCCCCCCGGAGGCAATCAGCCCCAGCATTTT.

The chain has TRBV10-3 and TRBJ2-1; the D is unclear. The CDR3 has 12 residues. Trimming cost V 5 bases and J 3 bases, with 5 bases left between them. Germline V gene sequence: CDR1 ENHRY, CDR2 SYGVKD. CDR3 sequence: CAISSSYNEQFF. The CDR3 region has the DNA TGTGCCATCAGTTCGAGCTACAATGAGCAGTTCTTC.

This sequence joins TRBV6-5 and TRBJ1-3; no clear D gene. From germline, CDR1 is MNHEY and CDR2 SVGAGI. Trimming left V 5 bases short and J 2 bases short, with 7 bases between. The CDR3 is 13 residues long. The CDR3 spells CASSDPAGNTIYF. CDR3 bases: TGTGCCAGCAGTGACCCTGCTGGAAACACCATATATTTT.

J is TRBJ1-2 and V is TRBV6-1; no clear D gene. The CDR3 contains 15 residues. From germline, CDR1 is MNHNS and CDR2 SASEGT. V was cut by 2 bases and J by 5 bases, with 15 bases left in between. CDR3 sequence: CASSETPPDLYGYTF. The CDR3 DNA reads TGTGCCAGCAGTGAAACGCCACCGGACCTTTATGGCTACACCTTC.

The chain combines TRBV7-9 with TRBJ2-7; 8 nucleotides agree with TRBD1. Germline-derived CDR1 and CDR2 are SEHNR and FQNEAQ (reference sequence). The CDR3 length is 15 residues. The trim removed 5 bases at V and 4 bases at J, leaving 10 bases unmatched. CDR3 loop: CASSPKDRGDYEQYV. The CDR3 DNA sequence: TGTGCCAGCAGCCCAAAAGACAGGGGTGATTACGAGCAGTACGTC.

The V gene is TRBV19, the J gene TRBJ1-2; tentatively, D is TRBD1 (6 bases). The CDR3 is made up of 11 amino acids. CDR1 and CDR2 (germline): LNHDA, SQIVND (reference sequence). V shed 9 bases and J shed 8 bases, with 13 bases lying between them. The CDR3 DNA is TGTGCCAGCTTAAGGGGGACGGGCTACACCTTC. It translates to CASLRGTGYTF.

The genes are TRBV6-4 and TRBJ2-2, with D possibly matching TRBD2 (5 bases). Per germline, CDR1 MRHNA and CDR2 SNTAGT. CDR3 size: 14 residues. Trimming took off 5 bases at V and 2 bases at J, with 9 bases between the two ends. The CDR3 reads CASSPGSNTGELFF. In DNA form, the CDR3 reads TGTGCCAGCAGTCCGGGATCCAACACCGGGGAGCTGTTTTTT.

The chain recombines TRBV4-2 with TRBJ2-4, with D perhaps TRBD1 or TRBD2 (5 bases each). This CDR3 is 22 amino acids long. Germline V gene sequence: CDR1 LGHNA, CDR2 YNFKEQ. Trimming cost V 1 base and J 0 bases, with 28 bases left between them. The CDR3 here is CASSQARNRGVEIGLAKNIQYF. The CDR3 DNA reads as TGTGCCAGCAGCCAAGCCCGGAATAGGGGAGTTGAAATCGGTCTAGCCAAAAACATTCAGTACTTC.

This chain links TRBV11-3 with TRBJ2-3; 8 bases map to TRBD1. The CDR3 runs to 15 residues. Germline trimming cut 5 bases from V and 7 bases from J; bases unmatched to any gene: 11. Germline assignment: CDR1 SGHNT and CDR2 YENEEA. CDR3 sequence: CASSEGTGLINTQYF. The DNA for the CDR3 is TGTGCCAGCAGCGAAGGGACAGGACTAATTAATACGCAGTATTTT.

The V and J genes are TRBV2 and TRBJ1-2; the match to TRBD1 covers 12 bases. This CDR3 has 15 amino acids. Germline trimming cut 6 bases from V and 7 bases from J; bases unmatched to any gene: 9. CDR1 SNHLY and CDR2 FYNNEI come from the germline V gene. For the CDR3, the DNA is TGTGCCAGCAGGAGTACCGGGACAGGGGGCGTTGGCTACACCTTC. This sequence encodes CASRSTGTGGVGYTF.

The chain uses TRBV29-1 and TRBJ2-5; no clear D. There are 11 residues in the CDR3. Germline V gene sequence: CDR1 SQVTM, CDR2 ANQGSEA. The V end was cut by 5 bases, the J end by 6 bases, with 10 bases between. CDR3 sequence reads: CSVPLGQTQYF. The CDR3 DNA follows: TGCAGCGTTCCGCTCGGGCAGACCCAGTACTTC.

The V and J genes are TRBV19 and TRBJ1-4; 8 bases fit TRBD1. This CDR3 spans 14 amino acids. Germline CDR1 is LNHDA and CDR2 is SQIVND (reference sequence). V was clipped by 8 bases and J by 3 bases; unmatched bases: 5. The CDR3 sequence: CASSGTGSNEKLFF. The CDR3 DNA follows: TGTGCCAGTTCCGGGACAGGTTCTAATGAAAAACTGTTTTTT.

The chain couples TRBV5-1 to TRBJ1-4; a weak D match, TRBD1 (6 bases). Trimming took off 4 bases at V and 8 bases at J, with 12 bases between the two ends. The CDR3 totals 13 residues. Germline CDR1 SGHRS, CDR2 YFSETQ. The DNA of the CDR3 is TGCGCCAGCAGCAGGGGGGAAGGCGAAAAACTGTTTTTT. It translates to CASSRGEGEKLFF.

The chain links TRBV28 to TRBJ2-3; tentatively, D is TRBD1 or TRBD2 (5 bases each). V lost 1 base and J 4 bases, leaving 9 bases between the germline ends. From germline, CDR1 is MDHEN and CDR2 SYDVKM. CDR3 length: 14 amino acids. The CDR3: CASSLYLGADTQYF. In DNA form, the CDR3 reads TGTGCCAGCAGTTTATATCTGGGGGCAGATACGCAGTATTTT.

The genes are TRBV7-2 and TRBJ1-3; D gene uncertain. The V end lost 4 bases, the J end lost 9 bases, and 10 bases lay between the germline ends. Germline V gene data show CDR1 as SGHTA and CDR2 as FQGNSA. The CDR3 extends over 12 amino acids. Here the CDR3 DNA reads TGTGCCAGCAGCTCAGACGGGAGCACCATATATTTT. It specifies CASSSDGSTIYF.

The V call is TRBV18, the J call TRBJ2-7, with D perhaps matching TRBD1 or TRBD2 (5 bases each). Germline V gene data show CDR1 as KGHSH and CDR2 as LQKENI. Trimming pared 7 bases from V and 7 bases from J, leaving 23 bases between. The CDR3 is 15 amino acids. The CDR3 sequence: CASCFPTRERREQYV. CDR3 bases: TGTGCCAGCTGTTTCCCAACCAGGGAAAGGAGGGAGCAGTACGTC.

This rearrangement joins TRBV7-3 to TRBJ2-1; D is undetermined. The CDR3 runs 12 residues. The V and J ends lost 2 bases and 6 bases respectively, with 5 bases between them. Germline V gene data show CDR1 as SGHTA and CDR2 as FQGTGA. The CDR3 region is CASSLSGNEQFF. In nucleotides, the CDR3 is TGTGCCAGCAGCTTATCGGGCAATGAGCAGTTCTTC.

The chain joins TRBV2 to TRBJ1-2; D might be TRBD1 (6 bases). Trimming took 6 bases from V and 1 from J, leaving 12 bases between them. The germline V gene has CDR1 SNHLY and CDR2 FYNNEI. The CDR3 consists of 14 residues. The CDR3 coding sequence is TGTGCCAGCAGGCCGACAGGCCTTAACTATGGCTACACCTTC. Translated, it gives CASRPTGLNYGYTF.

V and J are TRBV5-1 and TRBJ1-3; maybe TRBD1 (6 bases). V was pared by 5 bases and J by 8 bases, with 20 bases between. This CDR3 is 15 amino acids long. Germline CDR1 reads SGHRS; CDR2 reads YFSETQ. Here the CDR3 DNA reads TGCGCCAGCAGGCGTGGGACATACCCGCGGTACACCATATATTTT. Encoded protein: CASRRGTYPRYTIYF.